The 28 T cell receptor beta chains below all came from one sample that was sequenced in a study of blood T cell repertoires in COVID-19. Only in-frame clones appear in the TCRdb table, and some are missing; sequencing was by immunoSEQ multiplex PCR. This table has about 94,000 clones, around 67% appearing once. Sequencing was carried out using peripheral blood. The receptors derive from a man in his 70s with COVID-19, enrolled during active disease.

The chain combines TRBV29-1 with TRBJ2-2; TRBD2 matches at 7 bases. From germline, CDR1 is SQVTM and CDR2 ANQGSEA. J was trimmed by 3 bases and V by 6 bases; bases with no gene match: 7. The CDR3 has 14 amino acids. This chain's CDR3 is CSVPGTIHTGELFF. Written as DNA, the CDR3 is TGCAGCGTGCCCGGGACTATCCACACCGGGGAGCTGTTTTTT.

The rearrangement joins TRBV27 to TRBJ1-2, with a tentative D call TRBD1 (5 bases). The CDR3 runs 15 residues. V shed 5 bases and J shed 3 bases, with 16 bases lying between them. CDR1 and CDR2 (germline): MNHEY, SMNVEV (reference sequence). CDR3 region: CASSPQVLGYYGYTF. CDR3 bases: TGTGCCAGCAGTCCACAGGTACTGGGCTACTATGGCTACACCTTC.

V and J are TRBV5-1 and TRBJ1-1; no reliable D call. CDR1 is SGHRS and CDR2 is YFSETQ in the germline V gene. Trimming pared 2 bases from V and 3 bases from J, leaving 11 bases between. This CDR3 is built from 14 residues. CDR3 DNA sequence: TGCGCCAGCAGCTTAGGTGAGGGATACACTGAAGCTTTCTTT. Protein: CASSLGEGYTEAFF.

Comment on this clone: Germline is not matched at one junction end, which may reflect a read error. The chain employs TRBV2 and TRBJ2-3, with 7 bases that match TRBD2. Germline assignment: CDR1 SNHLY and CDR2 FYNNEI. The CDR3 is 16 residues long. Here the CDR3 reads CASSEAGLRLADTQCF. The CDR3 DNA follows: TGTGCCAGCAGTGAAGCGGGTCTAAGACTAGCAGATACGCAGTGTTTT.

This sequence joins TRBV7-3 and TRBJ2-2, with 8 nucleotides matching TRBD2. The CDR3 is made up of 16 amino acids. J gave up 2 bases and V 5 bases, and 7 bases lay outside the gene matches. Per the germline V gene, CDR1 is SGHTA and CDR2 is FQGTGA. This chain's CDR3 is CASSPQLAGNTGELFF. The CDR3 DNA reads TGTGCCAGCAGCCCCCAATTAGCGGGAAACACCGGGGAGCTGTTTTTT.

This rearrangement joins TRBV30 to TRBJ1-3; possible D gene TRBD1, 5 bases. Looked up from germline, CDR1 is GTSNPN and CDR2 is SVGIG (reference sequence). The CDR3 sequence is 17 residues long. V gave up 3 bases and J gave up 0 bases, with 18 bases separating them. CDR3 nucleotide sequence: TGTGCCTGGAGGGGGGGAAGAACAGATTTCTCTGGAAACACCATATATTTT. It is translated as CAWRGGRTDFSGNTIYF.

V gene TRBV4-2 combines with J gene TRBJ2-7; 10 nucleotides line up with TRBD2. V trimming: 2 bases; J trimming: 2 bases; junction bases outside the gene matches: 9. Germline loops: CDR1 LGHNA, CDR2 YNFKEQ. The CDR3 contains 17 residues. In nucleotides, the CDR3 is TGTGCCAGCAGCCAACAAATCGGACTAGCGGAAGCCTACGAGCAGTACTTC. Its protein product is CASSQQIGLAEAYEQYF.

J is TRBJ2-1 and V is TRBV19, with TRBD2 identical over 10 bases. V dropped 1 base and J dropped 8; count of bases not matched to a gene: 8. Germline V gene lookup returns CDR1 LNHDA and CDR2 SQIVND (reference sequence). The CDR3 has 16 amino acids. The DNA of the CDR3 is TGTGCCAGTAGTATAGGGTCGGAGACTAGCGGGCATGAGCAGTTCTTC. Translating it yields CASSIGSETSGHEQFF.

The CDR3 nucleotides are TGCAGTGCTAGTAACTTAGCGCAGAGCTCCTACGAGCAGTACTTC. Encoded protein: CSASNLAQSSYEQYF. J is TRBJ2-7 and V is TRBV20-1; TRBD2 might be the D (5 bases). CDR3 length equals 15 residues. The V end lost 3 bases, the J end lost 0 bases, and 15 bases lay between the germline ends. Per the germline V gene, CDR1 is DFQATT and CDR2 is SNEGSKA (reference sequence).

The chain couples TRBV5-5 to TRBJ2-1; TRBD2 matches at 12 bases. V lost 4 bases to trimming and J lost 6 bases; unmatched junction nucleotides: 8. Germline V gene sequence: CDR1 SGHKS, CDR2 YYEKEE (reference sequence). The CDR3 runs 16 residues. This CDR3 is CASSRPPGLAGNEQFF. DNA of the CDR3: TGTGCCAGCAGCAGACCGCCGGGACTAGCGGGCAATGAGCAGTTCTTC.

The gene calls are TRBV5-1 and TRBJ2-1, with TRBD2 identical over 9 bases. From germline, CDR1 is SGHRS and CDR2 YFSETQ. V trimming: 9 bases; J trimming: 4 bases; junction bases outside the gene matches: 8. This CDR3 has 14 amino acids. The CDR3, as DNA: TGCGCCACCTCGACTAGCGGCGCTTACAATGAGCAGTTCTTC. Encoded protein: CATSTSGAYNEQFF.

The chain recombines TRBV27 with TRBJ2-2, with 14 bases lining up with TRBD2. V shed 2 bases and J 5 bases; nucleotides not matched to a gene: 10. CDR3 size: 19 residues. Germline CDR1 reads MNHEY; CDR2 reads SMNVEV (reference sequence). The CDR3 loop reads CASSLDPGLAGDWTGELFF. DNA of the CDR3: TGTGCCAGCAGTTTAGATCCGGGACTAGCGGGAGACTGGACCGGGGAGCTGTTTTTT.

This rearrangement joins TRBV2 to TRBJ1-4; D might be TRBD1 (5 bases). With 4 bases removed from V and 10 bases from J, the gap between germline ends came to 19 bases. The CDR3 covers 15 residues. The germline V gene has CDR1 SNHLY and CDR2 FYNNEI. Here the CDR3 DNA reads TGTGCCAGCAGTGGCGGCACAGGCTTCTTCGGAAAACTGTTTTTT. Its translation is CASSGGTGFFGKLFF. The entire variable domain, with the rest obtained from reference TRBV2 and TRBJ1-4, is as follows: EPEVTQTPSHQVTQMGQEVILRCVPISNHLYFYWYRQILGQKVEFLVSFYNNEISEKSEIFDDQFSVERPDGSNFTLKIRSTKLEDSAMYFCASSGGTGFFGKLFFGSGTQLSVL.

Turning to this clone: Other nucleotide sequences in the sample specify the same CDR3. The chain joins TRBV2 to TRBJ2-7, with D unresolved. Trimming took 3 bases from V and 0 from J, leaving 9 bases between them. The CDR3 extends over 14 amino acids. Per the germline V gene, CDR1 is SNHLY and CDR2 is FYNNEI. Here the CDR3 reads CASSEQTGSYEQYF. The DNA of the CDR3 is TGTGCCAGCAGTGAGCAGACTGGCTCCTACGAGCAGTACTTC.

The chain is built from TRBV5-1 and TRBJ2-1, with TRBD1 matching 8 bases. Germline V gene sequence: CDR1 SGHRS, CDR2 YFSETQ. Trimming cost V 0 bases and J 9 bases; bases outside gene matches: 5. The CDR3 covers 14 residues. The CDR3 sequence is CASSLEGQGGEQFF. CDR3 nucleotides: TGCGCCAGCAGCTTGGAAGGACAGGGCGGTGAGCAGTTCTTC. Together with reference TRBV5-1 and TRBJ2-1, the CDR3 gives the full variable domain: KAGVTQTPRYLIKTRGQQVTLSCSPISGHRSVSWYQQTPGQGLQFLFEYFSETQRNKGNFPGRFSGRQFSNSRSEMNVSTLELGDSALYLCASSLEGQGGEQFFGPGTRLTVL.

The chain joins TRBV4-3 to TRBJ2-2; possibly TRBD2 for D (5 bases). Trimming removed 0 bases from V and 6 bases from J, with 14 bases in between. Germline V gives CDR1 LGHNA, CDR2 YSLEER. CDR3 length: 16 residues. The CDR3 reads CASSQDLTSGAGELFF. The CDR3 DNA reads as TGCGCCAGCAGCCAAGATCTGACATCCGGGGCCGGGGAGCTGTTTTTT.

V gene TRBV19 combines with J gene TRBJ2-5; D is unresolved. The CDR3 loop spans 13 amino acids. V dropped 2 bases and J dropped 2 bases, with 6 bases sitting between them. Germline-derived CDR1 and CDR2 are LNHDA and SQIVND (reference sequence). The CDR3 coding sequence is TGTGCCAGTAGTATACAGGATCAAGAGACCCAGTACTTC. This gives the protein CASSIQDQETQYF.

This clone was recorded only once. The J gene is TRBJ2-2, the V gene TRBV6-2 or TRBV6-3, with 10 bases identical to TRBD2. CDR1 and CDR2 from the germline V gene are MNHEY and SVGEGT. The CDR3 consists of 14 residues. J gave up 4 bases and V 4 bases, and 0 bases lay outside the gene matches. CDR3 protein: CASSLAGGTGELFF. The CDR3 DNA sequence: TGTGCCAGCAGTTTAGCGGGAGGCACCGGGGAGCTGTTTTTT.

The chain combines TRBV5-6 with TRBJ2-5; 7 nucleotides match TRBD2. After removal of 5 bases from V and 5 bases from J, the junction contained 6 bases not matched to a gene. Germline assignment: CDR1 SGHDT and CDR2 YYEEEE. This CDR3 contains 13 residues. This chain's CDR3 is CASSTGLVETQYF. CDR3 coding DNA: TGTGCCAGCAGTACTGGACTAGTGGAGACCCAGTACTTC.

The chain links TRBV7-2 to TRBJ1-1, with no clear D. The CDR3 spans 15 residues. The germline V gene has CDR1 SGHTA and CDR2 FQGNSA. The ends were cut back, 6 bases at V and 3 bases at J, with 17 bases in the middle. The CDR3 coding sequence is TGTGCCAGCAGACCCGGAGGGTATGGGGACACTGAAGCTTTCTTT. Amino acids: CASRPGGYGDTEAFF.

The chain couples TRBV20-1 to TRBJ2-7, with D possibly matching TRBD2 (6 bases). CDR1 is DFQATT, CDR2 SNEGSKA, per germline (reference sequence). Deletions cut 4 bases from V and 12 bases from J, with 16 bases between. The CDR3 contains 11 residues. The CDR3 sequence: CSAKPSGDPYF. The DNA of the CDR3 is TGCAGTGCTAAACCCTCGGGAGATCCGTACTTC.

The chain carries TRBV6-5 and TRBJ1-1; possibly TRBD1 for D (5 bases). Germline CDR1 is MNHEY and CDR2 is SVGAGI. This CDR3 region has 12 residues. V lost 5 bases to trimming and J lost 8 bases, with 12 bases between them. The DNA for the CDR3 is TGTGCCAGCAGTCCCTGGGGGGAGGAAGCTTTCTTT. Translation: CASSPWGEEAFF.

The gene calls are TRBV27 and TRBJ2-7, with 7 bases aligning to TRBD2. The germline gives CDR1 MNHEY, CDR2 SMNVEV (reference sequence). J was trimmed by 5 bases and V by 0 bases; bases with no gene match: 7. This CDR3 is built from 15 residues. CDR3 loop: CASSLSTGLGHEQYF. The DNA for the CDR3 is TGTGCCAGCAGTTTATCGACCGGACTAGGGCACGAGCAGTACTTC.

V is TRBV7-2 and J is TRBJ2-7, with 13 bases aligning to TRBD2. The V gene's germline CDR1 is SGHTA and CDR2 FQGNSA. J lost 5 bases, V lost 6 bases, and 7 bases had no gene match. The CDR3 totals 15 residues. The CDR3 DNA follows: TGTGCCAGCAGGTCGACTAGCGGGAGGCTTCACGAGCAGTACTTC. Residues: CASRSTSGRLHEQYF.

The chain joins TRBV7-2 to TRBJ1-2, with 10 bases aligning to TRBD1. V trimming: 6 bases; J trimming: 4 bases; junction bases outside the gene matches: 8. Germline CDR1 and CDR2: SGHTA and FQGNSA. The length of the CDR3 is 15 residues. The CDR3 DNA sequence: TGTGCCAGCAGTCGCACCGGGACAGGGGCCTATGGCTACACCTTC. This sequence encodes CASSRTGTGAYGYTF.

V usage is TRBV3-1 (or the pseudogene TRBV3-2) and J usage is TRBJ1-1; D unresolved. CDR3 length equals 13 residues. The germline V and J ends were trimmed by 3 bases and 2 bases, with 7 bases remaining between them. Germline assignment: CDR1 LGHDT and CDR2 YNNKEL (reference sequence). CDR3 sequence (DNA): TGTGCCAGCAGCCATGGACTCAACACTGAAGCTTTCTTT. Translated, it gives CASSHGLNTEAFF.

CDR3 DNA: TGTGCCAGCAGCTTGGATCGGCTGGGCTCCTCCTACAATGAGCAGTTCTTC. The encoded protein is CASSLDRLGSSYNEQFF. The chain recombines TRBV5-4 with TRBJ2-1; D not certain. V dropped 0 bases and J dropped 0 bases, with 13 bases sitting between them. Germline V gene lookup returns CDR1 SGHNT and CDR2 YYREEE (reference sequence). The CDR3 has 17 residues.

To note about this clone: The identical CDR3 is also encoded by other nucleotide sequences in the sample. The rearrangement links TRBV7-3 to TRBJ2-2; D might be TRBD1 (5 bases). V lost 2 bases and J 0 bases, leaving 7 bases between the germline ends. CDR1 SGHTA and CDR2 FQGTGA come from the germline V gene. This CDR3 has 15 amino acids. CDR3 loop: CASSLLGANTGELFF. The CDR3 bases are TGTGCCAGCAGCTTATTAGGGGCGAACACCGGGGAGCTGTTTTTT.